Listed below are T cell receptor beta chains from one sample, sequenced in a study of blood T cell dynamics during melanoma immunotherapy. Sequenced by immunoSEQ multiplex PCR; TCRdb stores in-frame clones only, minus some. Of tens of thousands of clones listed, around 88% are singletons. This sample comprised blood, obtained from a patient treated with checkpoint blockade. The receptors originated from a human donor with melanoma. CDR3s include the opening cysteine and the closing phenylalanine or tryptophan. The D gene is left open where the match is weak. Not every row has a clone size; where given, it reads once, few, many or a size class.

v_gene,d_gene,j_gene,abundance,CDR3aa,CDR3nt
TRBV5-1,.,TRBJ1-3,.,CASSSLTLASGNTIYF,TGCGCCAGCAGTTCCCTGACACTGGCCTCTGGAAACACCATATATTTT
TRBV28,.,TRBJ1-2,.,CASSLRLYGYTF,TGTGCCAGCAGTTTGAGACTCTATGGCTACACCTTC
TRBV27,TRBD1,TRBJ2-2,.,CASSFLGGTNTGELFF,TGTGCCAGCAGTTTTCTAGGGGGCACCAACACCGGGGAGCTGTTTTTT
TRBV5-1,TRBD1,TRBJ2-7,.,CASSLTGQVIYEQYF,TGCGCCAGCAGCTTAACTGGACAGGTTATCTACGAGCAGTACTTC
TRBV2,.,TRBJ1-3,few,CASSVYSGNTIYF,TGTGCCAGCAGTGTGTACTCTGGAAACACCATATATTTT
TRBV28,.,TRBJ2-6,.,CASSPRGRAGANVLTF,TGTGCCAGCAGTCCCCGAGGCAGGGCTGGGGCCAACGTCCTGACTTTC
TRBV27,.,TRBJ1-5,.,CASRRHLDSNQPQHF,TGTGCCAGCAGACGACATCTAGATAGCAATCAGCCCCAGCATTTT
TRBV4-1,.,TRBJ1-4,few,CASSHAVGPNEKLFF,TGCGCCAGCAGCCACGCTGTCGGGCCTAATGAAAAACTGTTTTTT
TRBV10-3,.,TRBJ2-1,.,CAISEGQKDEQFF,TGTGCCATCAGCGAAGGACAGAAGGATGAGCAGTTCTTC
TRBV13,.,TRBJ2-5,.,CASSLKGGGKETQYF,TGTGCCAGCAGCCTAAAAGGAGGGGGTAAAGAGACCCAGTACTTC
TRBV5-1,.,TRBJ2-2,.,CASSQGREGTGELFF,TGCGCCAGCAGCCAGGGAAGAGAGGGGACCGGGGAGCTGTTTTTT
TRBV15,.,TRBJ2-7,.,CATSRRTAGSYEQYF,TGTGCCACCAGCAGACGGACGGCCGGCTCCTACGAGCAGTACTTC
TRBV2,.,TRBJ1-5,.,CASSERGNQPQHF,TGTGCCAGCAGTGAACGAGGCAATCAGCCCCAGCATTTT
TRBV7-2,TRBD2,TRBJ2-1,.,CASSLGSGGYNEQFF,TGTGCCAGCAGCTTAGGTAGCGGGGGATACAATGAGCAGTTCTTC
TRBV2,.,TRBJ1-4,.,CASKYRVGDEKLFF,TGTGCCAGTAAATACAGGGTTGGAGATGAAAAACTGTTTTTT
TRBV6-6,TRBD2,TRBJ2-7,.,CASKSGGSYEQYF,TGTGCCAGCAAGTCGGGAGGGTCCTACGAGCAGTACTTC
TRBV18,.,TRBJ2-2,.,CASSPISETKVGGELFF,TGTGCCAGCTCACCGATCTCCGAGACAAAGGTTGGCGGGGAGCTGTTTTTT